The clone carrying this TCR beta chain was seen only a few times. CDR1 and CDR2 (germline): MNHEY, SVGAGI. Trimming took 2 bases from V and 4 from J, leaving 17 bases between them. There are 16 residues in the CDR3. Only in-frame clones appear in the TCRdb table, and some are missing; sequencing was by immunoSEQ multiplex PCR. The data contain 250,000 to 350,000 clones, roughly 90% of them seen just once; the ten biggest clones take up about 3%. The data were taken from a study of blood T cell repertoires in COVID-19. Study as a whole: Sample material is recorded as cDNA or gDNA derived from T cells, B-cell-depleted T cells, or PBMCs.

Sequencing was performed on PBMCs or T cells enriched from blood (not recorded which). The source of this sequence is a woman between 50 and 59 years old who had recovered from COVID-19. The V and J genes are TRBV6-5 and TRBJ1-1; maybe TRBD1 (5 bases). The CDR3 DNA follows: TGTGCCAGCAGTTACCGTCTTTGGGGGGTAGGCACTGAAGCTTTCTTT. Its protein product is CASSYRLWGVGTEAFF.